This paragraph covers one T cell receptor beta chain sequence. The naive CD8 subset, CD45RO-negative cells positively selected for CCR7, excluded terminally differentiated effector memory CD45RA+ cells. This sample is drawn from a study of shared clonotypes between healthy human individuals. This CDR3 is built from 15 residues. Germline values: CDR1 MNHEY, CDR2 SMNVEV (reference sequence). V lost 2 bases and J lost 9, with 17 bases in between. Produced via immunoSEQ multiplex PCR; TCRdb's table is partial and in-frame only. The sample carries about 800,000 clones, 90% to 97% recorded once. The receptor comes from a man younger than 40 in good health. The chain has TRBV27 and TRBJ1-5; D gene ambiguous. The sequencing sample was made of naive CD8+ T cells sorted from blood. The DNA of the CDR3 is TGTGCCAGCAGTTTACAGCCGGCGCCCGGGAGGCCCCAGCATTTT. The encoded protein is CASSLQPAPGRPQHF.